Below are 4 T cell receptor beta chains sequenced from a single sample in a study of shared clonotypes between healthy human individuals. Libraries were prepared by immunoSEQ multiplex PCR; TCRdb keeps only in-frame clonotypes and omits some of them. Of 2 million to 2.5 million clones in the sample, roughly 93% were seen once. Sequencing input: naive CD4+ T cells from PBMCs. This sample's subset: CD45RA+ positively selected. These receptors were taken from a man aged 18 to 29 in good health. Some clones in this sample may be carry-over from other donors' samples.

The chain couples TRBV5-6 to TRBJ2-3; possibly TRBD1 for D (5 bases). The CDR3 loop spans 14 amino acids. With 4 bases removed from V and 5 bases from J, the gap between germline ends came to 14 bases. Germline V gene sequence: CDR1 SGHDT, CDR2 YYEEEE. CDR3 coding DNA: TGTGCCAGCAGCCCCACCAGGGCCGGAGATACGCAGTATTTT. It yields the protein CASSPTRAGDTQYF.

This clone was found once. Different DNA sequences within this sample yield the same CDR3. The chain joins TRBV28 to TRBJ1-5; 8 bases fit TRBD1. The CDR3 consists of 15 residues. CDR1 and CDR2 from the germline V gene are MDHEN and SYDVKM. J lost 4 bases, V lost 6 bases, and 8 bases had no gene match. The CDR3 sequence: CASSRGTGTNQPQHF. In DNA form, the CDR3 reads TGTGCCAGCAGCCGTGGGACAGGTACTAATCAGCCCCAGCATTTT.

Remarks on this clone: Within the sample, other DNA sequences also encode this same CDR3. The chain links TRBV5-4 to TRBJ2-5; 9 nucleotides line up with TRBD2. The CDR3 totals 15 residues. The germline CDR1 and CDR2 sequences are SGHNT and YYREEE (reference sequence). J gave up 2 bases and V 0 bases, and 2 bases lay outside the gene matches. The CDR3 here is CASSLVTSGQETQYF. The CDR3, as DNA: TGTGCCAGCAGCTTGGTGACTAGCGGACAAGAGACCCAGTACTTC.

The chain couples TRBV7-3 to TRBJ2-1; 7 bases fit TRBD2. The CDR3 runs 13 residues. Losses at the gene ends were 8 bases for V and 9 bases for J; bases not matched to a gene: 10. Germline CDR1 is SGHTA and CDR2 is FQGTGA. The CDR3 protein is CASQREGLGEQFF. CDR3 DNA: TGTGCCAGCCAGCGGGAAGGTTTGGGTGAGCAGTTCTTC.